This T cell receptor (beta chain) was retrieved from a study of human CD4 T cells and Enterobacteriaceae. General study points: Broadly cross-reactive clonotypes: about 60% of the 19 ranked in the top 5%.

V was pared by 4 bases and J by 3 bases, with 12 bases between. The CDR3 is made up of 15 amino acids. The V gene's germline CDR1 is SEHNR and CDR2 FQNEAQ (reference sequence). The memory gate held CD4+ cells that were not CD45RA+CCR7+CD95- naive cells, over 95% pure. CD4 and CD14 magnetic microbeads positively selected total CD4+ T cells and monocytes. Before sorting, cells positive for CD8, CD14, CD16, CD56, CD19 or bright CD25 were removed. Ex vivo total memory CD4+ cells were sequenced at deep level. Measured with immunoSEQ multiplex PCR; TCRdb has only the in-frame clones, and not every one. The table lists some 26,000 clones, roughly 80% of them singletons, with approximately 0.96% in the top ten. A remark on this clone: Its antigen is as yet unknown.

The sequencing input was memory CD4+ T cells from blood. The receptor comes from a human donor in good health. The gene calls are TRBV7-9 and TRBJ1-4; D call uncertain. CDR3 nucleotides: TGTGCCAGCAGCTCCCTGACGAAGGCTAATGAAAAACTGTTTTTT. It translates to CASSSLTKANEKLFF.